Listed below are T cell receptor beta chains from one sample, sequenced in a study of beta chain features in type 1 diabetes. Sequencing was performed with immunoSEQ multiplex PCR; in TCRdb, only in-frame clones are kept and a portion is missing. The sample gives some 640,000 clones, about 14% of which show up once; nearly 0.04% is in the top ten. The source material was naive CD4+ T cells from blood. These receptors were collected from a man between 18 and 35 years old with type 1 diabetes. The CDR3 runs from the conserved cysteine through the conserved F or W. A D gene is named only where the DNA matches it firmly. Rows give clone size only sometimes, using once, few, many, or a class for an expanded clone.

v_call	d_call	j_call	clone_size	cdr3_aa	cdr3_nt
TRBV5-1	.	TRBJ2-5	.	CASSFPGTVETQYF	TGCGCCAGCAGCTTCCCCGGGACTGTAGAGACCCAGTACTTC
TRBV9	TRBD2	TRBJ2-3	few	CASSAPRASGGYTQYF	TGTGCCAGCAGCGCTCCGAGGGCTAGCGGGGGTTATACGCAGTATTTT
TRBV2	.	TRBJ2-1	few	CASSERLRGYNEQFF	TGTGCCAGCAGTGAGCGACTACGCGGGTACAATGAGCAGTTCTTC
TRBV7-9	.	TRBJ2-2	.	CASSSPRGELFF	TGTGCCAGCAGCTCCCCCCGAGGGGAGCTGTTTTTT
TRBV21-1	.	TRBJ2-7	few	CASSKGRDYEQYF	TGTGCCAGCAGCAAAGGCCGGGACTACGAGCAGTACTTC
TRBV27	TRBD2	TRBJ2-1	.	CASTPLAGGKYNEQFF	TGTGCCAGCACCCCCCTAGCGGGGGGCAAATACAATGAGCAGTTCTTC
TRBV19	.	TRBJ2-3	.	CASAPGRPDTQYF	TGTGCCAGTGCCCCGGGGCGTCCAGATACGCAGTATTTT
TRBV27	TRBD1	TRBJ1-5	.	CASSSGTGLYSNQPQHF	TGTGCCAGCAGTTCCGGGACAGGCCTCTATAGCAATCAGCCCCAGCATTTT
TRBV7-2	.	TRBJ1-5	few	CASSSIRGNQPQHF	TGTGCCAGCAGCTCGATACGGGGCAATCAGCCCCAGCATTTT
TRBV6-6	.	TRBJ1-3	few	CASSYRGSSGNTIYF	TGTGCCAGCAGTTACAGAGGTAGCTCTGGAAACACCATATATTTT
TRBV7-3	.	TRBJ1-6	few	CASSFNEGGTLHF	TGTGCCAGCAGCTTCAACGAGGGTGGAACCCTCCACTTT
TRBV9	TRBD1	TRBJ1-1	.	CASSVAGGSEAFF	TGTGCCAGCAGCGTTGCAGGGGGCTCAGAAGCTTTCTTT
TRBV7-3	TRBD1	TRBJ1-6	.	CASSLDRGNSPLHF	TGTGCCAGCAGCTTGGACAGGGGTAATTCACCCCTCCACTTT
TRBV6-6	TRBD1	TRBJ1-5	.	CASKMRGQGDYQPQHF	TGTGCCAGCAAGATGCGCGGACAGGGAGACTATCAGCCCCAGCATTTT
TRBV6-1	.	TRBJ2-1	.	CATLRTAYNEQFF	TGTGCCACCTTAAGGACAGCATACAATGAGCAGTTCTTC
TRBV18	.	TRBJ2-1	.	CASSPNRGWVNEQFF	TGTGCCAGCTCACCCAATAGGGGTTGGGTCAATGAGCAGTTCTTC
TRBV2	.	TRBJ1-6	.	CASSEGIRSPLHF	TGTGCCAGCAGTGAAGGGATAAGATCACCCCTCCACTTT